A selection of T cell receptor beta chains follows, all from one sample in a study of blood T cells in healthy people across ages. Using its own MiXCR run on the 5' RACE reads, TCRdb lists one record per CDR3 protein. The sample comprises around 1,700,000 distinct CDR3 sequences, approximately 30% of which are singletons, and over 7% rests with the top ten. Input material: blood. Receptor source: a woman aged 25 to 39 in good health. Each CDR3 is given with its conserved first and last residue. The D gene is left open where the match is weak. For some rows the clone size is stated as once, few or many, or as a class when expanded; others skip it.

j_call: TRBJ2-7
d_call: NA
clone_size: few
v_call: TRBV5-1
cdr3_aa: CASSLASRVAYEQYF
cdr3_nt: TGCGCCAGCAGCTTGGCCTCAAGGGTTGCCTACGAGCAGTACTTC

j_call: TRBJ1-4
d_call: NA
clone_size: few
v_call: TRBV7-9
cdr3_aa: CASSQGGKTNEKLFF
cdr3_nt: TGTGCCAGCAGCCAAGGGGGGAAAACTAATGAAAAACTGTTTTTT

j_call: TRBJ1-5
d_call: NA
clone_size: few
v_call: TRBV4-2
cdr3_aa: CASSHDRLNQPQHF
cdr3_nt: TGTGCCAGCAGCCACGATAGACTGAATCAGCCCCAGCATTTT

j_call: TRBJ1-1
d_call: TRBD1
clone_size: NA
v_call: TRBV6-5
cdr3_aa: CASSYRQGARNTEAFF
cdr3_nt: TGTGCCAGCAGTTATCGGCAGGGGGCCAGGAACACTGAAGCTTTCTTT

j_call: TRBJ2-7
d_call: NA
clone_size: NA
v_call: TRBV7-2
cdr3_aa: CASTFAGQRPYEQYF
cdr3_nt: TGTGCCAGCACCTTCGCGGGACAGCGCCCCTACGAGCAGTACTTC

j_call: TRBJ2-5
d_call: NA
clone_size: NA
v_call: TRBV7-2
cdr3_aa: CASSLEGAGLGTQYF
cdr3_nt: TGTGCCAGCAGCTTAGAAGGGGCAGGGCTAGGGACCCAGTACTTC

j_call: TRBJ1-2
d_call: NA
clone_size: NA
v_call: TRBV27
cdr3_aa: CASKLGLHYGYTF
cdr3_nt: TGTGCCAGCAAGTTAGGCTTGCACTATGGCTACACCTTC

j_call: TRBJ1-2
d_call: TRBD1
clone_size: NA
v_call: TRBV2
cdr3_aa: CASSEGQGLNGYTF
cdr3_nt: TGTGCCAGCAGTGAGGGACAGGGCCTTAATGGCTACACCTTC

j_call: TRBJ2-6
d_call: NA
clone_size: many
v_call: TRBV5-3
cdr3_aa: CARSPTVSGANVLTF
cdr3_nt: TGTGCCAGAAGCCCGACAGTCTCTGGGGCCAACGTCCTGACTTTC

j_call: TRBJ2-3
d_call: NA
clone_size: few
v_call: TRBV5-1
cdr3_aa: CASSLLGASTDTQYF
cdr3_nt: TGCGCCAGCAGCTTGTTGGGGGCTAGCACAGATACGCAGTATTTT

j_call: TRBJ2-7
d_call: NA
clone_size: few
v_call: TRBV12-3/TRBV12-4
cdr3_aa: CAGSLALAGLYEQYF
cdr3_nt: TGTGCCGGCAGTTTAGCGCTGGCAGGGTTATACGAGCAGTACTTC

j_call: TRBJ1-2
d_call: NA
clone_size: NA
v_call: TRBV4-3
cdr3_aa: CASSQDRTTNYGYTF
cdr3_nt: TGCGCCAGCAGCCAAGACAGGACTACTAACTATGGCTACACCTTC

j_call: TRBJ2-3
d_call: NA
clone_size: few
v_call: TRBV5-1
cdr3_aa: CASSLSPIGDTQYF
cdr3_nt: TGCGCCAGCAGCTTGTCTCCGATTGGAGATACGCAGTATTTT

j_call: TRBJ2-3
d_call: NA
clone_size: few
v_call: TRBV20-1
cdr3_aa: CSARASPNTDTQYF
cdr3_nt: TGCAGTGCTCGGGCTAGCCCAAACACAGATACGCAGTATTTT

j_call: TRBJ1-1
d_call: NA
clone_size: NA
v_call: TRBV20-1
cdr3_aa: CSSPDRPPEAFF
cdr3_nt: TGCAGTTCTCCGGACCGGCCTCCCGAAGCTTTCTTT

j_call: TRBJ2-7
d_call: TRBD1
clone_size: NA
v_call: TRBV27
cdr3_aa: CASSFWDRAYEQYF
cdr3_nt: TGTGCCAGCAGTTTCTGGGACAGGGCCTACGAGCAGTACTTC

j_call: TRBJ1-1
d_call: TRBD1
clone_size: few
v_call: TRBV20-1
cdr3_aa: CSAPLTGGNTEAFF
cdr3_nt: TGCAGTGCTCCGTTGACAGGGGGCAACACTGAAGCTTTCTTT

j_call: TRBJ2-3
d_call: TRBD2
clone_size: few
v_call: TRBV3-1
cdr3_aa: CASSQDLTSGFKDTQYF
cdr3_nt: TGTGCCAGCAGCCAAGATTTGACTAGCGGTTTTAAAGATACGCAGTATTTT

j_call: TRBJ2-4
d_call: NA
clone_size: many
v_call: TRBV29-1
cdr3_aa: CSAQGGLAKNIQYF
cdr3_nt: TGCAGCGCACAGGGAGGGTTAGCCAAAAACATTCAGTACTTC

j_call: TRBJ1-2
d_call: TRBD1
clone_size: once
v_call: TRBV15
cdr3_aa: CATSTPGTGSYGYTF
cdr3_nt: TGTGCCACCAGCACCCCCGGGACAGGGAGCTATGGCTACACCTTC

j_call: TRBJ2-1
d_call: TRBD1
clone_size: NA
v_call: TRBV20-1
cdr3_aa: CSARDRVGHNEQFF
cdr3_nt: TGCAGTGCCCGGGACAGGGTTGGCCACAATGAGCAGTTCTTC

j_call: TRBJ2-7
d_call: TRBD2
clone_size: many
v_call: TRBV20-1
cdr3_aa: CSIQRGSYEQYF
cdr3_nt: TGCAGTATACAGCGGGGCTCCTACGAGCAGTACTTC

j_call: TRBJ2-1
d_call: NA
clone_size: many
v_call: TRBV5-1
cdr3_aa: CASGAGNEQFF
cdr3_nt: TGCGCCAGCGGGGCAGGCAATGAGCAGTTCTTC

j_call: TRBJ2-3
d_call: NA
clone_size: NA
v_call: TRBV20-1
cdr3_aa: CSASSGTTQDTQYF
cdr3_nt: TGCAGTGCTAGTAGCGGAACGACCCAAGATACGCAGTATTTT

j_call: TRBJ1-4
d_call: NA
clone_size: NA
v_call: TRBV9
cdr3_aa: CASSVGVINEKLFF
cdr3_nt: TGTGCCAGCAGCGTAGGCGTAATTAATGAAAAACTATTTTTT

j_call: TRBJ1-4
d_call: NA
clone_size: NA
v_call: TRBV5-1
cdr3_aa: CASSSDGLFGEKLFF
cdr3_nt: TGCGCCAGCAGCTCGGACGGACTGTTCGGTGAAAAACTGTTTTTT

j_call: TRBJ1-2
d_call: NA
clone_size: NA
v_call: TRBV6-2/TRBV6-3
cdr3_aa: CASSYYGRSYGYTF
cdr3_nt: TGTGCCAGCAGTTACTACGGGCGGAGCTATGGCTACACCTTC

j_call: TRBJ2-7
d_call: TRBD1
clone_size: many
v_call: TRBV12-3/TRBV12-4
cdr3_aa: CASSSRDRESSYEQYF
cdr3_nt: TGTGCCAGCAGTTCCCGGGACAGGGAGAGCTCCTACGAGCAGTACTTC

j_call: TRBJ2-1
d_call: TRBD2
clone_size: few
v_call: TRBV7-9
cdr3_aa: CASSLRGRAYNEQFF
cdr3_nt: TGTGCCAGCAGCTTGCGGGGGAGGGCCTACAATGAGCAGTTCTTC

j_call: TRBJ2-2
d_call: NA
clone_size: NA
v_call: TRBV5-4
cdr3_aa: CASSLEDGELFF
cdr3_nt: TGTGCCAGCAGCCTGGAGGACGGGGAGCTGTTTTTT

j_call: TRBJ2-3
d_call: NA
clone_size: many
v_call: TRBV12-3/TRBV12-4
cdr3_aa: CASTPRDTQYF
cdr3_nt: TGTGCCAGCACGCCCAGAGATACGCAGTATTTT

j_call: TRBJ2-7
d_call: NA
clone_size: many
v_call: TRBV2
cdr3_aa: CASSGFRSSYEQYF
cdr3_nt: TGTGCCAGCAGTGGGTTTAGGAGCTCCTACGAGCAGTACTTC

j_call: TRBJ1-1
d_call: NA
clone_size: few
v_call: TRBV6-5
cdr3_aa: CASSFRREAFF
cdr3_nt: TGTGCCAGCAGCTTTCGGCGTGAAGCTTTCTTT

j_call: TRBJ2-1
d_call: NA
clone_size: NA
v_call: TRBV7-2
cdr3_aa: CASTQSLYSYSEQFF
cdr3_nt: TGTGCCAGCACACAAAGTTTATACTCCTACAGTGAGCAGTTCTTC

j_call: TRBJ1-5
d_call: NA
clone_size: NA
v_call: TRBV6-2/TRBV6-3
cdr3_aa: CASRGGTHGQPQHF
cdr3_nt: TGTGCCAGCCGAGGGGGGACGCACGGACAGCCCCAGCATTTT

j_call: TRBJ1-1
d_call: NA
clone_size: few
v_call: TRBV5-1
cdr3_aa: CASWESEAFF
cdr3_nt: TGCGCCAGCTGGGAGAGTGAAGCTTTCTTT

j_call: TRBJ1-6
d_call: NA
clone_size: NA
v_call: TRBV7-2
cdr3_aa: CASSHEEGFSPLHF
cdr3_nt: TGTGCCAGCAGCCACGAGGAGGGGTTTTCACCCCTCCACTTT

j_call: TRBJ2-2
d_call: NA
clone_size: NA
v_call: TRBV19
cdr3_aa: CASSVWGTGELFF
cdr3_nt: TGTGCCAGTAGCGTATGGGGAACCGGGGAGCTGTTTTTT

j_call: TRBJ2-3
d_call: NA
clone_size: few
v_call: TRBV3-1
cdr3_aa: CASSQSGAYTDTQYF
cdr3_nt: TGTGCCAGCAGCCAGTCGGGGGCGTACACAGATACGCAGTATTTT

j_call: TRBJ2-1
d_call: TRBD2
clone_size: NA
v_call: TRBV2
cdr3_aa: CASSEAGGIRRFF
cdr3_nt: TGTGCCAGCAGTGAAGCGGGGGGGATTAGGCGGTTCTTC